The present T cell receptor beta chain was sequenced within a study of T cell clonality in common variable immunodeficiency. Study results and limitations: Reportedly, TCR beta sequences from common variable immunodeficiency showed fewer deletions and N-nucleotide insertions. CVID subjects had higher TCRbeta clonality than healthy controls, most marked in about a third.

This clone was seen at least ten times. The antigen is not known. The missing CDR3 end, 3 residues past where the read stops, is filled in from the germline J gene. Donors gave 5 to 8 ml heparinized peripheral whole blood. Per germline, CDR1 KGHSH and CDR2 LQKENI. This CDR3 region has 12 residues. Here immunoSEQ multiplex PCR was the method, and the copy in TCRdb shows in-frame clones only, minus some. In total the sample includes under 65,000 clones, none of them seen once. The clonotype originates from a person between 18 and 75 years old in good health. The chain couples TRBV18 to TRBJ1-2; D gene ambiguous. Sequencing used peripheral blood mononuclear cells. The CDR3 DNA, read in part, is TGTGCCAGCTCGAATCGAGGCTTGAGC. Translating gives CASSNRGLS. The whole CDR3 sequence reads CASSNRGLSYTF.